Following are 7 T cell receptor beta chains from one sample sequenced in a study of blood T cell repertoires in COVID-19. Measured with immunoSEQ multiplex PCR; TCRdb has only the in-frame clones, and not every one. The repertoire holds more than 95,000 clones, with 75% to 90% as singletons. Sequencing was done on a sample of peripheral blood. These receptors came from a man in his forties or fifties with acute or convalescent COVID-19.

The chain joins TRBV19 to TRBJ2-5; possibly TRBD1 for D (7 bases). The V end was cut by 3 bases, the J end by 5 bases, with 13 bases between. The CDR3 is made up of 14 amino acids. Germline CDR1 is LNHDA and CDR2 is SQIVND (reference sequence). For the CDR3, the DNA is TGTGCCAGTAGTATGGGCAGGGGGAGGGAGACCCAGTACTTC. It codes for CASSMGRGRETQYF.

V gene TRBV12-3 or TRBV12-4 combines with J gene TRBJ2-7; TRBD2 agrees at 8 bases. The CDR3 has 13 amino acids. Unmatched junction bases numbered 2, after V lost 6 bases and J lost 1 base. The CDR3 sequence: CASSSGRSYEQYF. The CDR3 DNA sequence: TGTGCCAGCAGCAGCGGGAGATCCTACGAGCAGTACTTC.

The V gene is TRBV12-3 or TRBV12-4, the J gene TRBJ2-5; 8 bases agree with TRBD1. Losses at the gene ends were 6 bases for V and 5 bases for J; bases not matched to a gene: 5. This CDR3 is built from 13 residues. Here the CDR3 reads CASSHRGRETQYF. The CDR3, as DNA: TGTGCCAGCAGCCACAGGGGGAGGGAGACCCAGTACTTC.

The chain links TRBV29-1 to TRBJ1-2, with TRBD1 matching over 9 bases. This CDR3 spans 14 amino acids. The V gene's germline CDR1 is SQVTM and CDR2 ANQGSEA. Unmatched junction bases numbered 6, after V lost 0 bases and J lost 7 bases. The CDR3 DNA follows: TGCAGCGTTGAAGAGAAGGGACAGGGAAGTGGCTACACCTTC. Translated, it gives CSVEEKGQGSGYTF.

The CDR3 region has the DNA TGTGCCAGCAGCTTAGGCGGTAACTATGGCTACACCTTC. This sequence encodes CASSLGGNYGYTF. The J gene is TRBJ1-2, the V gene TRBV7-9; D unresolved. This CDR3 contains 13 residues. CDR1 and CDR2 (germline): SEHNR, FQNEAQ (reference sequence). V lost 1 base to trimming and J lost 1 base, with 4 bases between them.

The chain recombines TRBV2 with TRBJ2-7; 9 bases fit TRBD1. In germline, CDR1 is SNHLY, CDR2 FYNNEI. The trim removed 7 bases at V and 4 bases at J, leaving 5 bases unmatched. The CDR3 runs 13 residues. CDR3 region: CASIGTGIYEQYF. The CDR3 nucleotides are TGTGCCAGCATAGGGACAGGGATTTACGAGCAGTACTTC. Supplemented by reference TRBV2 and TRBJ2-7, the full variable domain reads EPEVTQTPSHQVTQMGQEVILRCVPISNHLYFYWYRQILGQKVEFLVSFYNNEISEKSEIFDDQFSVERPDGSNFTLKIRSTKLEDSAMYFCASIGTGIYEQYFGPGTRLTVT.

The chain employs TRBV5-4 and TRBJ2-7; 14 bases are shared with TRBD2. The trim removed 3 bases at V and 3 bases at J, leaving 5 bases unmatched. The CDR3 sequence is 16 residues long. Germline lookup yields CDR1 SGHNT and CDR2 YYREEE (reference sequence). The CDR3 region has the DNA TGTGCCAGCAGCTGGGGACTAGCGGGAGATATCTACGAGCAGTACTTC. Translated, it gives CASSWGLAGDIYEQYF.